The T cell receptor (beta chain) described here comes from a study of T cell responses to AZD1222 COVID-19 vaccine. As for the study in general: Second-dose groups at about 4 or about 12 weeks were pooled. The study's findings and limits: The donor group comprised mostly white British people and more females; the analysis possibly underestimated clonal diversity.

Remarks on this clone: Its antigen is currently unknown.

Libraries were prepared by immunoSEQ multiplex PCR; TCRdb keeps only in-frame clonotypes and omits some of them. The table has 130,000 or so clones, roughly 90% seen once; the top ten hold about 1.1%. This CDR3 contains 13 residues. Germline V gene data show CDR1 as SNHLY and CDR2 as FYNNEI. Trimming removed 6 bases from V and 8 bases from J; junction bases left unmatched: 2. The rearrangement links TRBV2 to TRBJ1-6; 9 nucleotides align to TRBD1. This TCR was sampled from an adult in good health. The material sequenced was peripheral blood, taken on day 0 of AZD1222 vaccination. CDR3 sequence: CASRQGADSPLHF. Here the CDR3 DNA reads TGTGCCAGCAGACAGGGGGCAGATTCACCCCTCCACTTT.